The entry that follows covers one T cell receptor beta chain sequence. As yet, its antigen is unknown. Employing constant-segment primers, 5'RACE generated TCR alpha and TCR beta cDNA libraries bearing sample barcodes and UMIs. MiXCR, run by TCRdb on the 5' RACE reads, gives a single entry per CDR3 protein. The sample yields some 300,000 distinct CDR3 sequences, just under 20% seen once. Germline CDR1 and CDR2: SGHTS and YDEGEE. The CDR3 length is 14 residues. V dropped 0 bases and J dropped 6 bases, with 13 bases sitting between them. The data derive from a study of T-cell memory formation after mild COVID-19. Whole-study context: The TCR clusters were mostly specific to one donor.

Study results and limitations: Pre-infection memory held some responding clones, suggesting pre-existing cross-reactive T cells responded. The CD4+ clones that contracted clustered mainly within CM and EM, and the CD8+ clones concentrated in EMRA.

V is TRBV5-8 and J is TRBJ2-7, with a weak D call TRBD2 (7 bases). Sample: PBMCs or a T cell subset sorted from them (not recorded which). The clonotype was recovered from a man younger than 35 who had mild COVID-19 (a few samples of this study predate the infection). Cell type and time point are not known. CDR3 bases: TGTGCCAGCAGCTTGGGAGGGGGGGCTGGCGAGCAGTACGTC. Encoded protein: CASSLGGGAGEQYV.